This T cell receptor beta chain was sequenced during a study of T-cell reconstitution after alpha-beta-depleted transplantation in children. This clonotype was observed a few times. The library targeted TCRbeta and was prepared with unique molecular identifiers. TCRdb called the PCR reads again in MiXCR, with one record for every CDR3 protein. The sample records 500,000 to 650,000 distinct CDR3 sequences, about an eighth being singletons. Per the germline V gene, CDR1 is MNHEY and CDR2 is SVGEGT. The germline V and J ends were trimmed by 4 bases and 2 bases, with 12 bases remaining between them. The CDR3 totals 14 residues.

This clonotype was obtained from a male patient aged 5 to 17 who had a stem cell transplant for acute myeloid leukemia, so the T cells may come from the graft donor. This specimen was PBMCs, mostly from graft donor cells, taken 360 days after TCRalphabeta/CD19-depleted stem cell transplant. The rearrangement uses TRBV6-2 or TRBV6-3 and TRBJ2-7, with a possible D match to TRBD1 (5 bases). DNA of the CDR3: TGTGCCAGCAGTTCGGACATGCCCCCCTACGAGCAGTACTTC. Encoded protein: CASSSDMPPYEQYF.